One and the same sample provided the 18 T cell receptor beta chains below, sequenced in a study of cytomegalovirus exposure and HLA in healthy donors (dated by TCRdb to 2017 to 2019). Library method: the immunoSEQ multiplex PCR assay. For the multiplex PCR, a mixture combining 60 forward primers for TCR Vbeta segments and 13 reverse primers for TCR Jbeta segments was used. Imported from immuneACCESS, the table was reduced by TCRdb to in-frame sequences with V and J called. These copies leave out some clones; in studies compared against another copy, an unresolved V gene accounts for under half, and the cause of the remainder is not known. In all, the sample holds 110,000 or so clones, and roughly two thirds of those were seen once. The ten largest clones add up to 8% to 10% of the sample. Sequenced material: PBMCs. These TCRs come from a man aged 18 to 30 in good health and CMV-seropositive.

The chain recombines TRBV10-2 with TRBJ2-3; D is unclear. Germline V CDR1 and CDR2: WSHSY, SAAADI. The CDR3 is 14 residues long. V was clipped by 7 bases and J by 0 bases, with 11 bases between them. The DNA for the CDR3 is TGCGCCAGCACGCGAGTTACTAGCACAGATACGCAGTATTTT. Translation: CASTRVTSTDTQYF.

This chain joins TRBV28 and TRBJ2-1; TRBD2 matches at 7 bases. This CDR3 contains 15 residues. V lost 6 bases to trimming and J lost 4 bases; unmatched junction nucleotides: 9. The V gene's germline CDR1 is MDHEN and CDR2 SYDVKM. Here the CDR3 reads CASRPSSGRYNEQFF. The CDR3 DNA reads TGTGCCAGCAGGCCATCTAGCGGAAGATACAATGAGCAGTTCTTC.

This clone has more than one count but fewer than ten. CDR3 protein: CASSLTGGETQYF. The CDR3 DNA sequence: TGTGCCAGCAGTTTAACGGGGGGAGAGACCCAGTACTTC. J is TRBJ2-5 and V is TRBV28, with 7 nucleotides matching TRBD2. The CDR3 sequence is 13 residues long. The J segment lost 4 bases and the V segment lost 2 bases, leaving 1 base of the junction unmatched. Germline V CDR1 and CDR2: MDHEN, SYDVKM. The full variable domain, its missing parts supplied by reference TRBV28 and TRBJ2-5, is DVKVTQSSRYLVKRTGEKVFLECVQDMDHENMFWYRQDPGLGLRLIYFSYDVKMKEKGDIPEGYSVSREKKERFSLILESASTNQTSMYLCASSLTGGETQYFGPGTRLLVL.

This clone showed up just once. The CDR3, as DNA: TGTGCCAGCAGCCCGACAGGGCTACAGCTAAATGAGCAGTTCTTC. Its protein product is CASSPTGLQLNEQFF. The chain has TRBV5-4 and TRBJ2-1; TRBD1 aligns across 7 bases. The CDR3 is 15 residues long. J gave up 7 bases and V 4 bases, and 11 bases lay outside the gene matches. CDR1 is SGHNT and CDR2 is YYREEE in the germline V gene (reference sequence).

The genes are TRBV5-1 and TRBJ2-7; no definite D call. The CDR3 loop spans 15 amino acids. Germline V gene lookup returns CDR1 SGHRS and CDR2 YFSETQ. Deletions cut 0 bases from V and 1 base from J, with 11 bases between. The DNA of the CDR3 is TGCGCCAGCAGCTTGGGTTCAGGAATGTCCTACGAGCAGTACGTC. Translating gives CASSLGSGMSYEQYV.

This chain connects TRBV7-9 to TRBJ1-4, with D possibly TRBD1 on 5 matching bases. The CDR3 runs to 14 residues. Germline CDR1 reads SEHNR; CDR2 reads FQNEAQ (reference sequence). V shed 6 bases and J shed 6 bases, with 14 bases lying between them. The CDR3 here is CASSQSRGDEKLFF. Written as DNA, the CDR3 is TGTGCCAGCAGTCAATCGCGGGGGGATGAAAAACTGTTTTTT.

The V and J genes are TRBV14 and TRBJ2-2; no firm D call. In germline, CDR1 is SGHDN, CDR2 FVKESK. V lost 0 bases, J lost 7 bases, and 6 bases lay in between. The CDR3 has 13 amino acids. DNA for the CDR3: TGTGCCAGCAGCCAAGAAACAGTCGGGGAGCTGTTTTTT. This sequence encodes CASSQETVGELFF.

The chain joins TRBV4-2 to TRBJ2-5; a possible D gene is TRBD2 (7 bases). The germline gives CDR1 LGHNA, CDR2 YNFKEQ. This CDR3 comprises 16 residues. Trimming removed 2 bases at V and 1 base at J, with 14 bases between. The CDR3 DNA is TGTGCCAGCAGCCAATCCCCTAGGGGGGGCCAAGAGACCCAGTACTTC. Translation gives CASSQSPRGGQETQYF.

This clone has a handful of counts. The chain carries TRBV5-1 and TRBJ2-1; the match to TRBD2 covers 9 bases. V trimming: 0 bases; J trimming: 6 bases; junction bases outside the gene matches: 7. The length of the CDR3 is 16 residues. CDR1 is SGHRS and CDR2 is YFSETQ in the germline V gene. The CDR3 bases are TGCGCCAGCAGCTTGGTTGCGGGGGGGGTGGGCAATGAGCAGTTCTTC. Translated, it gives CASSLVAGGVGNEQFF.

J is TRBJ1-1 and V is TRBV5-1; a possible D gene is TRBD1 (6 bases). The length of the CDR3 is 13 residues. Trimming shortened V by 4 bases and J by 2 bases, and 9 bases separated the two germline ends. Germline assignment: CDR1 SGHRS and CDR2 YFSETQ. The CDR3: CASSTGTNTEAFF. The CDR3 bases are TGCGCCAGCAGCACCGGGACAAACACTGAAGCTTTCTTT.

V usage is TRBV11-3 and J usage is TRBJ2-3; weak D call: TRBD2 (6 bases). CDR3 length: 15 amino acids. CDR1 and CDR2 from the germline V gene are SGHNT and YENEEA. V was clipped by 1 base and J by 0 bases, with 8 bases between them. CDR3 residues: CASSLGGKSTDTQYF. The CDR3 nucleotides are TGTGCCAGCAGCTTAGGCGGGAAGAGCACAGATACGCAGTATTTT.

The gene calls are TRBV6-5 and TRBJ2-1; the match to TRBD2 covers 7 bases. V lost 5 bases, J lost 6 bases, and 7 bases stayed unmatched. The germline CDR1 and CDR2 sequences are MNHEY and SVGAGI. CDR3 length: 14 amino acids. The CDR3 sequence is CASSEELAANEQFF. CDR3 DNA sequence: TGTGCCAGCAGTGAGGAGCTAGCGGCCAATGAGCAGTTCTTC.

Only a few counts were recorded for this clone. The V gene is TRBV6-6, the J gene TRBJ1-2; D is uncertain. This CDR3 contains 15 residues. Germline V gives CDR1 MNHNY, CDR2 SVGAGI (reference sequence). V was trimmed by 0 bases and J by 3 bases, leaving 11 bases between them. CDR3 residues: CASSYSDPSDYGYTF. CDR3 DNA sequence: TGTGCCAGCAGTTACTCGGATCCTAGTGACTATGGCTACACCTTC.

This chain uses TRBV4-1 with TRBJ1-5; D not certain. In germline, CDR1 is MGHRA, CDR2 YSYEKL. V dropped 1 base and J dropped 2 bases, with 9 bases sitting between them. This CDR3 has 15 residues. The DNA for the CDR3 is TGCGCCAGCAGCCAAGGGGCCGGGGGCAATCAGCCCCAGCATTTT. Amino acids: CASSQGAGGNQPQHF.

The genes are TRBV5-1 and TRBJ1-4, with a weak D call TRBD1 (5 bases). The CDR3 is 14 residues long. Trimming removed 0 bases at V and 8 bases at J, with 11 bases between. The germline gives CDR1 SGHRS, CDR2 YFSETQ. The CDR3 region has the DNA TGCGCCAGCAGCTTGGACAGGTACACCGAAAAACTGTTTTTT. This codes for CASSLDRYTEKLFF.

This chain connects TRBV5-8 to TRBJ2-1; TRBD2 aligns across 13 bases. The germline CDR1 and CDR2 sequences are SGHTS and YDEGEE. V shed 0 bases, J shed 7 bases, and the junction held 16 bases outside the gene matches. The CDR3 is 20 amino acids. Here the CDR3 DNA reads TGTGCCAGCAGCTTGGAGGGACACGTGTATACTAGCGGGGGGGCTAATGAGCAGTTCTTC. This sequence encodes CASSLEGHVYTSGGANEQFF.

The chain links TRBV12-5 to TRBJ2-2, with D perhaps matching TRBD2 (7 bases). This CDR3 spans 15 amino acids. Germline V CDR1 and CDR2: LGHNT, FRNRAP. Trimming took 2 bases from V and 7 from J, leaving 14 bases between them. This CDR3 reads CASGLFVGGLGELFF. CDR3 nucleotides: TGTGCTAGTGGTTTGTTTGTCGGGGGGCTCGGGGAGCTGTTTTTT.

The CDR3: CASSEAGRGPSSYEQYF. The DNA of the CDR3 is TGTGCCAGCAGTGAAGCAGGGAGGGGCCCGAGCTCCTACGAGCAGTACTTC. This sequence joins TRBV2 and TRBJ2-7; 7 positions match TRBD2. J was trimmed by 0 bases and V by 0 bases; bases with no gene match: 8. The CDR3 length is 17 residues. In germline, CDR1 is SNHLY, CDR2 FYNNEI.